The clone carrying this TCR beta chain was found many times. The antigen is not known. The authors used template switching to add a universal primer site and gave cDNA unique molecular identifiers. TCRdb redid the calling of the 5' RACE reads with MiXCR, one entry per CDR3 protein. The sample holds about 690,000 distinct CDR3 sequences; 6.1% are singletons and the top ten take under 2%. CDR1 and CDR2 from the germline V gene are SGHTA and FQGNSA. With 0 bases clipped from V and 5 bases from J, the junction kept 4 bases outside the gene matches. The CDR3 contains 15 residues. This specimen belongs to a study of identical twins. Points from the study as a whole: The analysis was cross-sectional rather than longitudinal within donors. Monozygotic twin pairs showed more out-of-frame TCR alpha sharing than models estimated.

Sequencing input: naive T cells sorted from blood. This TCR was recovered from a man between 18 and 35 years old in good health. This chain joins TRBV7-2 and TRBJ1-5, with TRBD1 identical over 7 bases. The DNA of the CDR3 is TGTGCCAGCAGCTTAGCGCCAGGGGGTCATCAGCCCCAGCATTTT. Amino acids: CASSLAPGGHQPQHF.